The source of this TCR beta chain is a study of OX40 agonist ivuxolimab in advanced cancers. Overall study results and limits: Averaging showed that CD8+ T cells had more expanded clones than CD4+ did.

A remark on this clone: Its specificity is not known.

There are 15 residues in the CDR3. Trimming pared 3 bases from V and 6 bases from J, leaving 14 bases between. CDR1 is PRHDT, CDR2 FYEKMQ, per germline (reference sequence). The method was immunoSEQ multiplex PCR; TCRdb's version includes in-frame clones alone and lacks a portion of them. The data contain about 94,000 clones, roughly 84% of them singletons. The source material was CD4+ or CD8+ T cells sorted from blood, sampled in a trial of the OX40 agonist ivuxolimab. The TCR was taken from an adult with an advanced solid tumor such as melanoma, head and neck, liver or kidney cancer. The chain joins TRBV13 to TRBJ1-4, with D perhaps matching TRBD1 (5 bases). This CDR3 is CASSFTGAGHEKLFF. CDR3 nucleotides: TGTGCCAGCAGCTTCACCGGGGCAGGGCATGAAAAACTGTTTTTT.